This TCR beta chain originates from a study of blood T cells in healthy people across ages. Together with a sample-barcoded 5' primer, a J-beta primer mix was included in a second PCR lasting roughly 6 to 12 cycles. Carrying 12 random nucleotides, a template-switch adaptor labeled each individual cDNA molecule. TCRdb reprocessed the 5' RACE reads with MiXCR, giving one entry per CDR3 protein. The top ten hold more than 2% of the sample, which has roughly 1,800,000 distinct CDR3 sequences, just under 50% seen once. Study-level points and caveats: Observed TCR beta diversity per million T cells went down as age went up. This fall followed a roughly linear course with age.

In its sample, this clonotype was seen once. Its antigen is not known. The authors isolated at least 7 million PBMCs per sample. The germline gives CDR1 KGHSH, CDR2 LQKENI. With V trimmed by 3 bases and J by 2 bases, 7 bases remained unmatched. CDR3 length: 17 residues. What was sequenced was blood. V is TRBV18 and J is TRBJ2-7; TRBD2 matches at 13 bases. The TCR sequence derives from a woman between 40 and 55 years old in good health. CDR3 coding DNA: TGTGCCAGCTCACCCCTCGGGACTAGCGGGGATACCTACGAGCAGTACTTC. This codes for CASSPLGTSGDTYEQYF. The full variable domain, its missing parts supplied by reference TRBV18 and TRBJ2-7, is NAGVMQNPRHLVRRRGQEARLRCSPMKGHSHVYWYRQLPEEGLKFMVYLQKENIIDESGMPKERFSAEFPKEGPSILRIQQVVRGDSAAYFCASSPLGTSGDTYEQYFGPGTRLTVT.